These T cell receptor beta chains were read from a single sample in a study of blood T cell repertoires in COVID-19. The data were produced by immunoSEQ multiplex PCR, yet TCRdb's version contains in-frame clones alone and is incomplete. The table includes some 380,000 clones, 90% detected once. Sequencing input: peripheral blood. All receptors derive from a man aged 18-30 years with active or convalescent COVID-19. The CDR3 runs from the conserved cysteine through the conserved F or W. The order of the fields is J gene, clone size, D gene, V gene, CDR3 DNA, CDR3 protein. The D gene is left open where the match is weak. Clone size is shown for a subset of rows, as once, few, many or a class of expanded clone.

TRBJ2-1 | - | TRBD1 | TRBV4-2 | TGTGCCAGCAGCCAAACAGGGGGCTCCTACAATGAGCAGTTCTTC | CASSQTGGSYNEQFF
TRBJ1-1 | - | - | TRBV12-3/TRBV12-4 | TGTGCCAGCAGTCCGGGGTCCACTGAAGCTTTCTTT | CASSPGSTEAFF
TRBJ2-3 | - | TRBD1 | TRBV4-1 | TGCGCCAGCAGCCGTCGGACAGGGGGCACAGATACGCAGTATTTT | CASSRRTGGTDTQYF
TRBJ1-3 | - | - | TRBV9 | TGTGCCAGCAGCCCGAGTGGGGCCTCTGGAAACACCATATATTTT | CASSPSGASGNTIYF
TRBJ1-4 | - | - | TRBV25-1 | TGTGCCAGCAGTGATCGACAGGAACGGGAAAAACTGTTTTTT | CASSDRQEREKLFF
TRBJ2-6 | - | TRBD2 | TRBV4-1 | TGCGCCAGCAGCAAAGTGACTAGCGACTCTGGGGCCAACGTGCTGACTTTC | CASSKVTSDSGANVLTF
TRBJ1-1 | - | - | TRBV7-3 | TGTGCCAGCAGTTGGGCACCGGGGACTGAAGCTTTCTTT | CASSWAPGTEAFF
TRBJ1-2 | - | - | TRBV19 | TGTGCCAGTAGTGTCGGCAGGCTCTATGGCTACACCTTC | CASSVGRLYGYTF
TRBJ1-1 | - | - | TRBV11-3 | TGTGCCAGCAGCGCTATGAACACTGAAGCTTTCTTT | CASSAMNTEAFF
TRBJ1-2 | few | - | TRBV24-1 | TGTGCCACCAGTGCCGGTACGGGCTACACCTTC | CATSAGTGYTF
TRBJ1-2 | once | - | TRBV12-3/TRBV12-4 | TGTGCCAGCAGTTTAGAATGGGCCCACATCTTC | CASSLEWAHIF
TRBJ2-3 | - | TRBD1 | TRBV15 | TGTGCCACCAGCAGACCGGGACAGGGGCCAGATACGCAGTATTTT | CATSRPGQGPDTQYF
TRBJ1-1 | - | - | TRBV19 | TGTGCCAGTAGTATAGGTGCGGGGCTGAACACTGAAGCTTTCTTT | CASSIGAGLNTEAFF
TRBJ2-7 | - | - | TRBV28 | TGTGCCAGCATTAGGAGGGGGCGTTCATCCTACGAGCAGTACTTC | CASIRRGRSSYEQYF
TRBJ2-5 | - | TRBD1 | TRBV5-6 | TGTGCCAGCAGCGAAGCTTTTGAACAGGGGATACAAGAGACCCAGTACTTC | CASSEAFEQGIQETQYF
TRBJ1-1 | - | TRBD1 | TRBV28 | TGTGCCAGCAGTCCGGGACAGACGAACACTGAAGCTTTCTTT | CASSPGQTNTEAFF
TRBJ2-1 | - | TRBD1 | TRBV24-1 | TGTGCCACCAGTGACTACCACAGGGGAACCCTTTACAATGAGCAGTTCTTC | CATSDYHRGTLYNEQFF
TRBJ1-2 | - | TRBD1 | TRBV11-2 | TGTGCCAGCAGCTCATACGGGGGGGACAGGGGCGTCTATGGCTACACCTTC | CASSSYGGDRGVYGYTF
TRBJ1-3 | - | TRBD1 | TRBV2 | TGTGCCAGCAGTGATGTGGGACAGGGGAACACCATATATTTT | CASSDVGQGNTIYF
TRBJ1-3 | - | - | TRBV24-1 | TGTGCCTCGCAGGGTACCTCTGGAAACACCATATATTTT | CASQGTSGNTIYF
TRBJ2-3 | - | TRBD2 | TRBV3-1/TRBV3-2 | TGTGCCAGCAGCCAAGACGATAGCGGGGTGGAAGATACGCAGTATTTT | CASSQDDSGVEDTQYF
TRBJ1-1 | few | TRBD1 | TRBV4-1 | TGCGCCAGCAGCCGGACGTCGAACAGGGGCGGAGGTGAAGCTTTCTTT | CASSRTSNRGGGEAFF
TRBJ2-1 | - | TRBD1 | TRBV2 | TGTGCCAGCAACCAGGGGGAGTACTCCTACAATGAGCAGTTCTTC | CASNQGEYSYNEQFF
TRBJ1-1 | - | TRBD1 | TRBV2 | TGTGCCAGCCAGGGGGGCGGGAAAACTGAAGCTTTCTTT | CASQGGGKTEAFF
TRBJ2-5 | - | TRBD1 | TRBV4-2 | TGTGCCAGCAGCCAAGAGCCCGGGACAGGGGGCGGGGAGACCCAGTACTTC | CASSQEPGTGGGETQYF
TRBJ2-7 | - | - | TRBV10-3 | TGTGCCTCTAGGGGGGGTGGCTACGAGCAGTACTTC | CASRGGGYEQYF
TRBJ1-4 | - | - | TRBV27 | TGTGCCAGCAGTAGGGGGATAGGACCTTCAACTAATGAAAAACTGTTTTTT | CASSRGIGPSTNEKLFF
TRBJ2-5 | - | TRBD2 | TRBV7-6 | TGTGCCAGCAGCTCCGCGGGGGAAAGAGAGACCCAGTACTTC | CASSSAGERETQYF
TRBJ2-6 | - | - | TRBV11-2 | TGTGCCAGCAGCCCCTCCGCTGGGGCCAACGTGCTGACTTTC | CASSPSAGANVLTF
TRBJ1-2 | - | - | TRBV19 | TGTGCCAGTAGTATGGTCGGGGTGAACTATGGCTACACCTTC | CASSMVGVNYGYTF
TRBJ2-2 | - | - | TRBV19 | TGTGCCAGTAGTATCCCGGCGGTCGGGGAGCTGTTTTTT | CASSIPAVGELFF
TRBJ2-1 | - | TRBD2 | TRBV7-6 | TGTGCCAGCAGCCTTAGCGGGGGGCCTACCGAGCAGTTCTTC | CASSLSGGPTEQFF
TRBJ2-5 | - | TRBD2 | TRBV23-1 | TGCGCCAGCAGTTATCCAATACGGGCTAGCGGGAAGGCAGAGACCCAGTACTTC | CASSYPIRASGKAETQYF
TRBJ1-4 | - | - | TRBV5-1 | TGCGCCAGCAGCGCCGGACAGGAAAAACTGTTTTTT | CASSAGQEKLFF
TRBJ2-1 | - | TRBD2 | TRBV18 | TGTGCCAGCTCAGATATAGCGGGGGCCCTCATTGAGCAGTTCTTC | CASSDIAGALIEQFF
TRBJ1-6 | - | TRBD1 | TRBV3-1/TRBV3-2 | TGTGCCAGCAGCCAAGACAGGGGGCGAGGTTCACCCCTCCACTTT | CASSQDRGRGSPLHF
TRBJ2-3 | - | - | TRBV9 | TGTGCCAGCAGCGCCGGGAGAAGCACAGATACGCAGTATTTT | CASSAGRSTDTQYF